Given below is one TCR beta chain in context. As yet, its antigen is unknown. These data belong to a study of T cell responses to AZD1222 COVID-19 vaccine. The protocol was immunoSEQ multiplex PCR, while the TCRdb copy is restricted to in-frame clones and leaves out a portion. The sample holds just under 100,000 clones, more than 70% seen once. Trimming pared 4 bases from V and 0 bases from J, leaving 11 bases between. Per the germline V gene, CDR1 is SGDLS and CDR2 is YYNGEE. The CDR3 contains 15 residues. Overall study findings and caveats: Unmutated variant regions reportedly attract nearly half of all spike-specific TCRs. Only six people who got AZD1222 tested seropositive at baseline.

The sequence was obtained from an adult in good health. The V gene is TRBV9, the J gene TRBJ1-5; maybe TRBD1 (5 bases). Sample: peripheral blood, taken on day 0 of AZD1222 vaccination. This CDR3 reads CASSPRGDSNQPQHF. The DNA for the CDR3 is TGTGCCAGCAGCCCCCGGGGGGATAGCAATCAGCCCCAGCATTTT. Full variable domain (rest looked up from reference TRBV9 and TRBJ1-5): DSGVTQTPKHLITATGQRVTLRCSPRSGDLSVYWYQQSLDQGLQFLIQYYNGEERAKGNILERFSAQQFPDLHSELNLSSLELGDSALYFCASSPRGDSNQPQHFGDGTRLSIL.